This is a list of T cell receptor beta chains from one sample in a study of T-cell reconstitution after alpha-beta-depleted transplantation in children. Each CDR3 protein is one row after TCRdb ran MiXCR on the PCR reads. The repertoire holds some 200,000 distinct CDR3 sequences, with 14% to 15% as singletons. The sample was PBMCs from the stem cell graft donor, taken from the stem cell graft. The source is a human donor who donated a stem cell graft to a child with acute lymphoblastic leukemia. CDR3s include the opening cysteine and the closing phenylalanine or tryptophan. The D gene is left open where the match is weak. Clone sizes are given selectively: once, few, many, or a class where the clone is expanded.

J gene | D gene | clone size | V gene | CDR3 protein | CDR3 DNA
TRBJ2-1 | TRBD1 | many | TRBV10-1 | CASSLGQSPTSVQFF | TGCGCCAGCAGCTTGGGACAGAGTCCGACCTCTGTGCAGTTCTTC
TRBJ1-1 | . | . | TRBV6-5 | CASSYRVNTEAFF | TGTGCCAGCAGTTACCGCGTGAACACTGAAGCTTTCTTT
TRBJ2-7 | . | many | TRBV10-3 | CAISASSYEQYF | TGTGCCATCAGTGCGAGCAGCTACGAGCAGTACTTC
TRBJ1-5 | TRBD1 | few | TRBV5-1 | CASRPTGARNQPQHF | TGCGCCAGCAGGCCGACAGGGGCAAGGAATCAGCCCCAGCATTTT
TRBJ1-2 | . | . | TRBV6-1 | CASNRGGLYGYTF | TGTGCCAGCAACCGTGGGGGCCTCTATGGCTACACCTTC
TRBJ2-7 | . | many | TRBV6-5 | CASSRAGTASSYEQYF | TGTGCCAGCAGCAGAGCCGGGACCGCGAGCTCCTACGAGCAGTACTTC
TRBJ1-2 | . | once | TRBV7-9 | CASSFGDFYGYTF | TGTGCCAGCAGCTTTGGGGATTTCTATGGCTACACCTTC
TRBJ2-2 | TRBD1 | many | TRBV7-8 | CASSSRTGINTGELFF | TGTGCCAGCAGCTCCCGGACAGGGATCAACACCGGGGAGCTGTTTTTT
TRBJ2-5 | . | many | TRBV20-1 | CSAPPWRDQETQYF | TGCAGTGCCCCCCCGTGGAGGGACCAAGAGACCCAGTACTTC
TRBJ1-5 | . | many | TRBV5-4 | CASSPDRDPPQHF | TGTGCCAGCAGCCCCGACCGGGATCCGCCCCAGCATTTT
TRBJ2-5 | . | . | TRBV6-5 | CASSYSRGGETQYF | TGTGCCAGCAGTTACTCGAGAGGGGGAGAGACCCAGTACTTC
TRBJ2-4 | TRBD2 | many | TRBV7-9 | CASSLGSGVAKNIQYF | TGTGCCAGCAGCTTAGGGAGCGGGGTAGCCAAAAACATTCAGTACTTC
TRBJ2-7 | . | many | TRBV29-1 | CSVEEGHETPYEQYF | TGCAGCGTTGAAGAGGGACACGAAACCCCCTACGAGCAGTACTTC
TRBJ2-1 | . | few | TRBV5-4 | CASSLYLGSNEQFF | TGTGCCAGCAGCTTGTACCTAGGAAGTAATGAGCAGTTCTTC
TRBJ2-3 | . | . | TRBV7-9 | CASSPSGRRTDTQYF | TGTGCCAGCTCGCCTAGTGGACGCCGCACAGATACGCAGTATTTT